These T cell receptor beta chains were read from a single sample in a study of glioma-infiltrating T cells after dendritic cell vaccination. Data came from immunoSEQ multiplex PCR; TCRdb stores just in-frame clones and leaves some out. The data show 85,000 to 110,000 clones, around 81% seen once. The starting material was blood, obtained before dendritic cell vaccination. These receptors were collected from a human donor with glioblastoma. The CDR3 runs from the conserved cysteine through the conserved F or W. Clone size appears in some rows only: once, few, many, or a class for an expanded clone.

TRBJ1-1,many,TRBV6-1,CASSELGGAFF
TRBJ2-3,NA,TRBV27,CASSPRGYTDTQYF
TRBJ2-7,NA,TRBV7-5,CAPMRLAGYEQYF
TRBJ2-7,NA,TRBV5-1,CASSLVLAEYEQYF
TRBJ1-2,NA,TRBV9,CASSEGQLYGYTF
TRBJ2-7,NA,TRBV4-1,CASSQVLGQTTYYEQYF
TRBJ1-1,once,TRBV29-1,CSVRQGAWSEAFF
TRBJ2-3,NA,TRBV2,CAIPLFRDRGTDTQYF
TRBJ1-1,once,TRBV19,CASSPRTGGLTEAFF
TRBJ1-2,NA,TRBV4-3,CASSQDTGDYGYTF
TRBJ1-6,few,TRBV19,CASSDRGQVSPLHF
TRBJ2-5,NA,TRBV29-1,CSVEANLAGPETQYF
TRBJ1-1,NA,TRBV6-5,CASSPGQGVAFF
TRBJ2-7,NA,TRBV7-8,CASSLTGQGGYEQYF
TRBJ2-2,NA,TRBV19,CASSINLDRGRSTGELFF
TRBJ1-2,NA,TRBV7-9,CASSSNLANYGYTF
TRBJ2-7,few,TRBV19,CASSRDSSREQYF
TRBJ1-6,NA,TRBV10-2,CASSESGTTYNSPLHF
TRBJ2-1,few,TRBV5-1,CASSLAAGVYNEQFF
TRBJ2-3,NA,TRBV7-7,CASSLNREADTQYF
TRBJ2-3,NA,TRBV6-5,CASSYDGGADTQYF
TRBJ1-2,NA,TRBV11-2,CASSYAGDYGYTF
TRBJ1-2,NA,TRBV30,CAWSVSGGYTF
TRBJ2-1,NA,TRBV4-1,CASSQTQGTLIDEQFF
TRBJ2-6,NA,TRBV2,CASSATSGYSGANVLTF
TRBJ2-5,NA,TRBV5-1,CASSLESDPEVGTQYF
TRBJ2-5,NA,TRBV5-6,CASSHASGGAETQYF
TRBJ1-1,NA,TRBV30,CAWSVSQTEAFF
TRBJ1-1,NA,TRBV7-2,CASSWDRMNTEAFF
TRBJ2-7,NA,TRBV5-1,CASSPDRGEQYF
TRBJ2-7,NA,TRBV21-1,CASSKKGSPQTYEQYF
TRBJ1-6,NA,TRBV30,CAWSVLPLGSYNSPLHF
TRBJ2-1,NA,TRBV5-3,CARIPGASGGASNEQFF
TRBJ2-5,NA,TRBV1,CTSSLSSPGETQYF
TRBJ1-2,many,TRBV7-9,CASSWDRAGGYTF
TRBJ2-3,once,TRBV5-8,CASSWSGGRADTQYF
TRBJ2-2,NA,TRBV5-1,CASSTGTGDTGELFF
TRBJ2-2,NA,TRBV6-6,CASSVTGELFF
TRBJ1-1,NA,TRBV7-2,CASSYSGSGKTEAFF
TRBJ1-2,many,TRBV2,CASSEGLGYGYTF
TRBJ1-1,NA,TRBV18,CASSPTRGGGEAFF
TRBJ2-1,NA,TRBV6-5,CASSPLAGDYNEQFF
TRBJ2-2,NA,TRBV6-6,CASIRGGTDTGELFF
TRBJ1-6,NA,TRBV7-8,CASTPRRGTPLHF
TRBJ1-6,NA,TRBV5-1,CASSPSEAFYNSPLHF
TRBJ2-4,NA,TRBV27,CASGSLQGVVHIQYF
TRBJ1-5,NA,TRBV4-1,CASSRWGGRYNQPQHF
TRBJ1-1,NA,TRBV23-1,CASRAHLNTEAFF
TRBJ2-1,NA,TRBV6-1,CASSDFAGSSSYNEQFF
TRBJ2-7,NA,TRBV6-1,CASSRRGREDDEQYF
TRBJ1-1,NA,TRBV30,CAWRKYSAVNTEAFF
TRBJ2-7,NA,TRBV6-5,CASSYSSPAEGYEQYF
TRBJ2-7,NA,TRBV5-1,CASSPGAQLAGEGEQYF
TRBJ1-1,NA,TRBV29-1,CSANRVGLEAFF
TRBJ2-2,NA,TRBV6-1,CASKTPPGELFF
TRBJ2-3,NA,TRBV6-4,CASSEGTGGADTQYF